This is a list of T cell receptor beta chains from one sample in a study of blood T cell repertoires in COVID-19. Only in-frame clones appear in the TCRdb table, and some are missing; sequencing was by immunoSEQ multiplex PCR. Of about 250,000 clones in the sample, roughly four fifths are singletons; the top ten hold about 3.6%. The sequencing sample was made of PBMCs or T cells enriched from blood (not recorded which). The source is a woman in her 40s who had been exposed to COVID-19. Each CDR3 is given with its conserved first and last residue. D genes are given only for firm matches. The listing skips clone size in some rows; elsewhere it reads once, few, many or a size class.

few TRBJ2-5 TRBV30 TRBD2 CAWSTPEGLAGGLQETQYF TGTGCCTGGAGTACCCCCGAGGGGCTAGCGGGGGGTTTACAAGAGACCCAGTACTTC
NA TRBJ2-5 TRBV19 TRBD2 CASSPSGQETQYF TGTGCCAGTAGTCCTAGCGGCCAAGAGACCCAGTACTTC
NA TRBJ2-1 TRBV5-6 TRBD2 CASSLVLAGSRGWEQFF TGTGCCAGCAGCTTGGTACTAGCGGGGAGCAGAGGGTGGGAGCAGTTCTTC
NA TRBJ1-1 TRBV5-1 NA CASGRRSGDNTEAFF TGCGCCAGCGGCAGGAGGTCGGGGGACAACACTGAAGCTTTCTTT
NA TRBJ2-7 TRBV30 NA CAWTESGFDEQYF TGTGCCTGGACGGAGTCAGGGTTCGACGAGCAGTACTTC
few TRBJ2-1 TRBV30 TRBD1 CAWSRDRRQDEQFF TGTGCCTGGAGCCGGGACAGAAGGCAGGATGAGCAGTTCTTC
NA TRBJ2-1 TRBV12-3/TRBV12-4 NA CASSLGRDREQFF TGTGCCAGCAGTTTAGGCAGGGATCGTGAGCAGTTCTTC
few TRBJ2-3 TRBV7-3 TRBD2 CASSLAGGYNTDTQYF TGTGCCAGCAGCTTAGCGGGGGGGTATAACACAGATACGCAGTATTTT
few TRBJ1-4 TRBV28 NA CASSLPGATDEKLFF TGTGCCAGCAGTTTACCAGGGGCTACGGATGAAAAACTGTTTTTT
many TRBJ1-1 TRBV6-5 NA CASSYRQGDTEAFF TGTGCCAGCAGTTACCGGCAGGGCGACACTGAAGCTTTCTTT
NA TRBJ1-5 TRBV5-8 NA CASSLAGTSSPHSNQPQHF TGTGCCAGCAGCTTGGCCGGGACTAGTTCGCCTCATAGCAATCAGCCCCAGCATTTT
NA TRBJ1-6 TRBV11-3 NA CASSLDSHRVYNSPLHF TGTGCCAGCAGCTTAGATTCCCACAGGGTCTATAATTCACCCCTCCACTTT
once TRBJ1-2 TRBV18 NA CASSPGASGSYGYTF TGTGCCAGCTCACCGGGGGCGTCGGGTAGCTATGGCTACACCTTC
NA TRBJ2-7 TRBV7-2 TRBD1 CASSLSGTGDEQYF TGTGCCAGCAGCTTATCCGGTACAGGGGACGAGCAGTACTTC
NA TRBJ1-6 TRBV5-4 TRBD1 CASSPTGGSPLHF TGTGCCAGCTCTCCAACAGGGGGTTCACCCCTCCACTTT
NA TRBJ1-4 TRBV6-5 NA CASSYSTGGFTEKLFF TGTGCCAGCAGTTACTCGACCGGGGGGTTTACTGAAAAACTGTTTTTT
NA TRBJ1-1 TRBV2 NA CASTLTNMNTEAFF TGTGCCAGCACCCTCACAAACATGAACACTGAAGCTTTCTTT
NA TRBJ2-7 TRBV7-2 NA CASSLEAPGEQYF TGTGCCAGCAGCTTAGAAGCCCCGGGGGAGCAGTACTTC
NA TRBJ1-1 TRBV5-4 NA CASSLVGGMNTEAFF TGTGCCAGCAGCTTGGTCGGGGGAATGAACACTGAAGCTTTCTTT
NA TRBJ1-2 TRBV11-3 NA CASSRAGYGYTF TGTGCCAGCAGCCGCGCAGGCTATGGCTACACCTTC
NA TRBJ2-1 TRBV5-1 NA CASSLVGSRFYNEQFF TGCGCCAGCAGCTTGGTGGGTAGCAGATTCTACAATGAGCAGTTCTTC
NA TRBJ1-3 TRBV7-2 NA CASSPEAFSGNTIYF TGTGCCAGCAGCCCAGAGGCATTCTCTGGAAACACCATATATTTT
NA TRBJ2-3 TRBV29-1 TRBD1 CSVPGDRVSTDTQYF TGCAGCGTCCCAGGGGACAGGGTCTCCACAGATACGCAGTATTTT
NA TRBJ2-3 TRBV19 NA CASSPIPGGGPDTQYF TGTGCCAGTAGCCCCATCCCGGGAGGGGGCCCAGATACGCAGTATTTT
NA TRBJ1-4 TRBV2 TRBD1 CASQKALRDRIPLEKLFF TGTGCCAGCCAGAAAGCACTCCGGGACAGGATTCCGTTGGAAAAACTGTTTTTT
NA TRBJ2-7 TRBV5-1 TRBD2 CASSLGSAGGPYEQYF TGCGCCAGCAGCTTGGGATCGGCGGGGGGCCCCTACGAGCAGTACTTC
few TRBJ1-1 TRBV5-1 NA CASSWGDTEAFF TGCGCCAGCAGCTGGGGGGACACTGAAGCTTTCTTT
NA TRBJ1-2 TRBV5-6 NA CASSLVGGELWDGYTF TGTGCCAGCAGCTTGGTTGGTGGGGAGCTATGGGATGGCTACACCTTC
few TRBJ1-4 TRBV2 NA CASRAPRGGEKLFF TGTGCCAGCAGAGCACCCCGAGGGGGTGAAAAACTGTTTTTT
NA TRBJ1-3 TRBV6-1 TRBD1 CASSDPTGVGNTIYF TGTGCCAGCAGTGACCCAACAGGGGTTGGAAACACCATATATTTT
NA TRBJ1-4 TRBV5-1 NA CASSLVGGTANEKLFF TGCGCCAGCAGCTTGGTCGGGGGGACGGCTAATGAAAAACTGTTTTTT
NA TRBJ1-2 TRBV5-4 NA CASSNRSPRSYGYTF TGTGCCAGCAGCAACAGGTCTCCGCGTTCCTATGGCTACACCTTC